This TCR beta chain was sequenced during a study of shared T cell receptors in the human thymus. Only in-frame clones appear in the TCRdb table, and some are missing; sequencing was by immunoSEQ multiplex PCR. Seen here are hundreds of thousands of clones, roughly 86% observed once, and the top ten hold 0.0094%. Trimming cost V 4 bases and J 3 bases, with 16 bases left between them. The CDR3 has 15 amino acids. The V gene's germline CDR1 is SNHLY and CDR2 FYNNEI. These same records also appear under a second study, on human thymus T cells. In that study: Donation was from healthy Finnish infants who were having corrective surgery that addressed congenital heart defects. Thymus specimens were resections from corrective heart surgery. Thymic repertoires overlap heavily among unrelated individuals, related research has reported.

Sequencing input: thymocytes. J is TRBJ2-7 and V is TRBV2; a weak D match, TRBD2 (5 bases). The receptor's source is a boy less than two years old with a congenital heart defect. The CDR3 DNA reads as TGTGCCAGCAGTGGGGGTGGAGAGGGCCGCTACGAGCAGTACTTC. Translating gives CASSGGGEGRYEQYF. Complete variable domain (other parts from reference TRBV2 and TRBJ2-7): EPEVTQTPSHQVTQMGQEVILRCVPISNHLYFYWYRQILGQKVEFLVSFYNNEISEKSEIFDDQFSVERPDGSNFTLKIRSTKLEDSAMYFCASSGGGEGRYEQYFGPGTRLTVT.